This T cell receptor beta chain was recorded in a study of regulatory T cells in long-lasting Graves disease. Construction of the TCR beta libraries employed iRepertoire HTBI primers in conjunction with Arm-PCR of CDR3 regions. TCRdb processed the multiplex PCR reads anew with MiXCR; each CDR3 protein has one entry. The repertoire holds about 470,000 distinct CDR3 sequences, with just under 15% as singletons. Trimming took off 8 bases at V and 2 bases at J, with 10 bases between the two ends. The CDR3 contains 12 residues. Germline V gene data show CDR1 as SGDLS and CDR2 as YYNGEE. Time point described: newly diagnosed GD, antithyroid drugs for less than 3 months. Scientists built the TCR library using RNA that was extracted from PBMCs. The sample was also linked to a second study, of T cells in Graves' hyperthyroidism and ophthalmopathy.

Sequencing used peripheral blood mononuclear cells (PBMCs), obtained at new diagnosis, from a patient treated with antithyroid drugs. The TCR sequence derives from a woman in her 30s with Graves disease. The V gene is TRBV9, the J gene TRBJ1-2; D is undetermined. This CDR3 is CASYRTNYGYTF. The CDR3 DNA reads as TGTGCCAGTTACCGGACCAACTATGGCTACACCTTC.